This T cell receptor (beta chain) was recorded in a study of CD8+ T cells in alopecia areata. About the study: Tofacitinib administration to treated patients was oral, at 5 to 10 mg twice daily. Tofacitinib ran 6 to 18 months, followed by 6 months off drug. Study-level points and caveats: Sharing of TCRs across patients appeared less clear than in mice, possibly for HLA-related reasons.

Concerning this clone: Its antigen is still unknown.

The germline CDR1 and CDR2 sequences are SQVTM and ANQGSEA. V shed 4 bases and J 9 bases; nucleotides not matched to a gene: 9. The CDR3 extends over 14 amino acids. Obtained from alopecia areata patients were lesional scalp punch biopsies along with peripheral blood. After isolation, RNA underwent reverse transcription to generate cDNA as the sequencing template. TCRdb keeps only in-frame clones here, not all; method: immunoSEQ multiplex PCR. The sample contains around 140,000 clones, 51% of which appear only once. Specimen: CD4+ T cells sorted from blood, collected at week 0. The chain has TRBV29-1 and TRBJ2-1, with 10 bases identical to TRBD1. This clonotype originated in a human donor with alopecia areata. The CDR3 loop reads CSVVRDRGRSEQFF. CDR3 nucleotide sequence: TGCAGCGTTGTCCGGGACAGGGGCCGGAGTGAGCAGTTCTTC.